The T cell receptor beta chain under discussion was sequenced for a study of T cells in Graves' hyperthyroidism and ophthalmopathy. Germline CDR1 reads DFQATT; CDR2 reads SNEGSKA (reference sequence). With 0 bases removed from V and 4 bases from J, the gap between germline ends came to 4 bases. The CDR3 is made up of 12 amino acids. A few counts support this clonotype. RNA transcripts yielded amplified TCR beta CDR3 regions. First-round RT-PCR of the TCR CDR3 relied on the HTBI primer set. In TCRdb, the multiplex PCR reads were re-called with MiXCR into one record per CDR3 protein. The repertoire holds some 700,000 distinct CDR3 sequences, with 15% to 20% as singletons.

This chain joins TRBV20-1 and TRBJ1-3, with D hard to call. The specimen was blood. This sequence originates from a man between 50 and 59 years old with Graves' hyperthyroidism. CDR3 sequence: CSARESGNTIYF. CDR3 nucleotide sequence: TGCAGTGCTAGAGAGTCCGGAAACACCATATATTTT.